This is a list of T cell receptor beta chains from one sample in a study of T-cell reconstitution after alpha-beta-depleted transplantation in children. TCRdb redid the calling of the PCR reads with MiXCR, one entry per CDR3 protein. Here the sample spans roughly 570,000 distinct CDR3 sequences, around 27% being singletons. Here the sequenced sample was PBMCs, taken before TCRalphabeta/CD19-depleted stem cell transplant. All receptors derive from a boy in the first two years of life with Wiskott-Aldrich syndrome, due to receive a stem cell transplant. Both conserved end residues are part of each CDR3. The D gene is left open where the match is weak. Clone size, where shown, is once, few, many, or a class for clones that have expanded.

J gene: TRBJ1-2
V gene: TRBV7-2
clone size: -
D gene: TRBD1
CDR3 DNA: TGTGCCAGCAGCCCCATGGCCGGGACAGGGTATGGCTACACCTTC
CDR3 protein: CASSPMAGTGYGYTF

J gene: TRBJ2-7
V gene: TRBV5-1
clone size: -
D gene: -
CDR3 DNA: TGCGCCAGCAGCTTGGCTGGGTGGATCTACGAGCAGTACTTC
CDR3 protein: CASSLAGWIYEQYF

J gene: TRBJ2-1
V gene: TRBV28
clone size: few
D gene: -
CDR3 DNA: TGTGCCAGCAGTCCGCTGCTAAAATCCTACAATGAGCAGTTCTTC
CDR3 protein: CASSPLLKSYNEQFF

J gene: TRBJ1-1
V gene: TRBV5-1
clone size: few
D gene: -
CDR3 DNA: TGCGCCAGCAGTCTTACAGGGTTGATAACTGAAGCTTTCTTT
CDR3 protein: CASSLTGLITEAFF

J gene: TRBJ2-1
V gene: TRBV29-1
clone size: once
D gene: -
CDR3 DNA: TGCAGCGCCCTCGGGGACCCTGCCGGTGAGCAGTTCTTC
CDR3 protein: CSALGDPAGEQFF

J gene: TRBJ2-1
V gene: TRBV5-1
clone size: once
D gene: -
CDR3 DNA: TGCGCCAGCAGCTTACCCGGGACTTACAATGAGCAGTTCTTC
CDR3 protein: CASSLPGTYNEQFF

J gene: TRBJ2-1
V gene: TRBV3-1
clone size: few
D gene: TRBD2
CDR3 DNA: TGTGCCAGCAGCCCTGTGACTAGCGGGAGGAATGAGCAGTTCTTC
CDR3 protein: CASSPVTSGRNEQFF

J gene: TRBJ2-7
V gene: TRBV5-1
clone size: -
D gene: TRBD2
CDR3 DNA: TGCGCCAGCAGCTCTTCTAGCGGGAGCTCCTACGAGCAGTACTTC
CDR3 protein: CASSSSSGSSYEQYF

J gene: TRBJ2-3
V gene: TRBV10-3
clone size: few
D gene: -
CDR3 DNA: TGTGCCACCAAGACTGGGCCAGATACGCAGTATTTT
CDR3 protein: CATKTGPDTQYF

J gene: TRBJ2-3
V gene: TRBV5-6
clone size: few
D gene: TRBD2
CDR3 DNA: TGTGCCAGCAGCTGGGGACTAGCTCAGGATACGCAGTATTTT
CDR3 protein: CASSWGLAQDTQYF

J gene: TRBJ2-5
V gene: TRBV4-2
clone size: few
D gene: -
CDR3 DNA: TGTGCCAGCAGCCAAGACAACAAACAAGGAGAGACCCAGTACTTC
CDR3 protein: CASSQDNKQGETQYF

J gene: TRBJ1-1
V gene: TRBV20-1
clone size: few
D gene: -
CDR3 DNA: TGCAGTGCCGACTGGGGGCTAGAAGCTTTCTTT
CDR3 protein: CSADWGLEAFF

J gene: TRBJ2-1
V gene: TRBV12-3/TRBV12-4
clone size: -
D gene: TRBD2
CDR3 DNA: TGTGCCAGCAGTTTGAGGACTAGCGGAAAATCCAATGAGCAGTTCTTC
CDR3 protein: CASSLRTSGKSNEQFF

J gene: TRBJ1-1
V gene: TRBV30
clone size: few
D gene: -
CDR3 DNA: TGTGCCTGGGCCCCGGTCGGTAACACTGAAGCTTTCTTT
CDR3 protein: CAWAPVGNTEAFF

J gene: TRBJ1-6
V gene: TRBV5-6
clone size: few
D gene: -
CDR3 DNA: TGTGCCAGCAGCTTGCAAGGTCGGGATTCACCCCTCCACTTT
CDR3 protein: CASSLQGRDSPLHF

J gene: TRBJ1-1
V gene: TRBV10-3
clone size: -
D gene: -
CDR3 DNA: TGTGCCATCGATTCCGGCGAGAACACTGAAGCTTTCTTT
CDR3 protein: CAIDSGENTEAFF

J gene: TRBJ2-7
V gene: TRBV20-1
clone size: -
D gene: -
CDR3 DNA: TGCAGTGCTAGAACCGGACGTGGGAGCTCCTACGAGCAGTACTTC
CDR3 protein: CSARTGRGSSYEQYF

J gene: TRBJ2-1
V gene: TRBV20-1
clone size: -
D gene: -
CDR3 DNA: TGCAGTGCTAGTTCCCCTCTTAAGAGCTCCTACAATGAGCAGTTCTTC
CDR3 protein: CSASSPLKSSYNEQFF

J gene: TRBJ2-1
V gene: TRBV20-1
clone size: few
D gene: TRBD2
CDR3 DNA: TGCAGTGCCTTAGCGGGAGGAAGGAATGAGCAGTTCTTC
CDR3 protein: CSALAGGRNEQFF

J gene: TRBJ2-1
V gene: TRBV12-3/TRBV12-4
clone size: -
D gene: TRBD2
CDR3 DNA: TGTGCCAGCAGTTTAGGGACGGGAGGCGGGGAGCAGTTCTTC
CDR3 protein: CASSLGTGGGEQFF

J gene: TRBJ1-4
V gene: TRBV20-1
clone size: -
D gene: -
CDR3 DNA: TGCAGTGCTAGAAGGGACGCGGGGTACGAAAAACTGTTTTTT
CDR3 protein: CSARRDAGYEKLFF

J gene: TRBJ2-5
V gene: TRBV4-2
clone size: -
D gene: TRBD2
CDR3 DNA: TGTGCCAGCAGCCAAGGTAGCGGGAGGTCTGAGACCCAGTACTTC
CDR3 protein: CASSQGSGRSETQYF

J gene: TRBJ1-4
V gene: TRBV6-4
clone size: few
D gene: TRBD1
CDR3 DNA: TGTGCCAACATTGTCCAGTTGGACAGGTATAATGAAAAACTGTTTTTT
CDR3 protein: CANIVQLDRYNEKLFF

J gene: TRBJ2-7
V gene: TRBV20-1
clone size: many
D gene: TRBD1
CDR3 DNA: TGCAGTCCCACAACGATAACAGGGGGCGTCTACGAGCAGTACTTC
CDR3 protein: CSPTTITGGVYEQYF

J gene: TRBJ2-4
V gene: TRBV3-1
clone size: few
D gene: -
CDR3 DNA: TGTGCCAGCAGCCAAGGTCTCGCGACCGTAGCCAAAAACATTCAGTACTTC
CDR3 protein: CASSQGLATVAKNIQYF

J gene: TRBJ2-2
V gene: TRBV9
clone size: once
D gene: -
CDR3 DNA: TGTGCCAGCAGCGTACTTCCGGGCGGGGAGCTGTTTTTT
CDR3 protein: CASSVLPGGELFF

J gene: TRBJ2-1
V gene: TRBV18
clone size: -
D gene: -
CDR3 DNA: TGTGCCAGCTCAATACGCACAGCGCTTAACGACTGGAGCTCCTACAATGAGCAGTTCTTC
CDR3 protein: CASSIRTALNDWSSYNEQFF

J gene: TRBJ2-5
V gene: TRBV4-2
clone size: few
D gene: TRBD2
CDR3 DNA: TGTGCCAGCAGCCCCCCCAGGGGAGCGGGAGGAGGGCAGACCCAGTACTTC
CDR3 protein: CASSPPRGAGGGQTQYF

J gene: TRBJ2-1
V gene: TRBV28
clone size: -
D gene: -
CDR3 DNA: TGTGCCAGCAGAAACCGGATGAGGACGGACCTCTCAAATGAGCAGTTCTTC
CDR3 protein: CASRNRMRTDLSNEQFF

J gene: TRBJ2-7
V gene: TRBV10-3
clone size: -
D gene: -
CDR3 DNA: TGTGCCAACCGCAAGGCGGCAACCTACGAGCAGTACTTC
CDR3 protein: CANRKAATYEQYF

J gene: TRBJ1-2
V gene: TRBV5-1
clone size: few
D gene: -
CDR3 DNA: TGCGCCAGCAGCACCGGGACATCGGAGGATCATGGCTACACCTTC
CDR3 protein: CASSTGTSEDHGYTF

J gene: TRBJ1-1
V gene: TRBV4-2
clone size: -
D gene: -
CDR3 DNA: TGTGCCAGCAGCCAAGCCCCGGTTTTAAACACTGAAGCTTTCTTT
CDR3 protein: CASSQAPVLNTEAFF

J gene: TRBJ1-1
V gene: TRBV12-3/TRBV12-4
clone size: -
D gene: -
CDR3 DNA: TGTGCCAGCAGCCGGCGACGGATACCCATGAACACTGAAGCTTTCTTT
CDR3 protein: CASSRRRIPMNTEAFF

J gene: TRBJ1-1
V gene: TRBV4-1
clone size: -
D gene: -
CDR3 DNA: TGCGCCAGCGGGCGCGGGGGCTTAAGCACTGAAGCTTTCTTT
CDR3 protein: CASGRGGLSTEAFF

J gene: TRBJ2-3
V gene: TRBV5-1
clone size: -
D gene: -
CDR3 DNA: TGCGCCAGCAGCTTGCGAATCGCCACAGATACGCAGTATTTT
CDR3 protein: CASSLRIATDTQYF

J gene: TRBJ2-1
V gene: TRBV5-1
clone size: once
D gene: -
CDR3 DNA: TGCGCCAGCAGCTTGGTCCCGGGTAGGTCCTACAATGAGCAGTTCTTC
CDR3 protein: CASSLVPGRSYNEQFF

J gene: TRBJ2-1
V gene: TRBV5-1
clone size: few
D gene: TRBD2
CDR3 DNA: TGCGCCAGCAGGCGTAGCGGGAGTACTGTAAATGAGCAGTTCTTC
CDR3 protein: CASRRSGSTVNEQFF

J gene: TRBJ2-5
V gene: TRBV12-3/TRBV12-4
clone size: -
D gene: -
CDR3 DNA: TGTGCCAGCAGTTTCGAAGGTTCGGAGACCCAGTACTTC
CDR3 protein: CASSFEGSETQYF

J gene: TRBJ2-1
V gene: TRBV6-5
clone size: few
D gene: TRBD2
CDR3 DNA: TGTGCCAGCAGTTCCCTAGCGGGAGGACCTAGCTCCTACAATGAGCAGTTCTTC
CDR3 protein: CASSSLAGGPSSYNEQFF

J gene: TRBJ1-1
V gene: TRBV19
clone size: -
D gene: -
CDR3 DNA: TGTGCCAGTAGTATAGAGGGGGACACTGAAGCTTTCTTT
CDR3 protein: CASSIEGDTEAFF

J gene: TRBJ2-2
V gene: TRBV5-1
clone size: -
D gene: TRBD1
CDR3 DNA: TGCGCCAGCAGACCCGACAGGGTCTACACCGGGGAGCTGTTTTTT
CDR3 protein: CASRPDRVYTGELFF

J gene: TRBJ2-1
V gene: TRBV18
clone size: few
D gene: TRBD2
CDR3 DNA: TGTGCCAGCTCACCCCTTGGACTAGCGGGAAATATAGATGAGCAGTTCTTC
CDR3 protein: CASSPLGLAGNIDEQFF

J gene: TRBJ2-1
V gene: TRBV11-1
clone size: few
D gene: TRBD2
CDR3 DNA: TGTGCCAGCAGCTACGCCAGCGGGAGCGTGTATGAGCAGTTCTTC
CDR3 protein: CASSYASGSVYEQFF

J gene: TRBJ1-4
V gene: TRBV27
clone size: -
D gene: -
CDR3 DNA: TGTGCCAGCATTTCTATGAGGGGGTCAGCTAATGAAAAACTGTTTTTT
CDR3 protein: CASISMRGSANEKLFF

J gene: TRBJ1-1
V gene: TRBV20-1
clone size: -
D gene: -
CDR3 DNA: TGCAGTGCTAGGAAGGGAATCACTGAAGCTTTCTTT
CDR3 protein: CSARKGITEAFF

J gene: TRBJ2-1
V gene: TRBV7-2
clone size: -
D gene: TRBD2
CDR3 DNA: TGTGCCAGCAGCTCAAGACTAGCGGGTGAGCAGTTCTTC
CDR3 protein: CASSSRLAGEQFF

J gene: TRBJ1-1
V gene: TRBV5-1
clone size: -
D gene: -
CDR3 DNA: TGCGCCAGCAGCTCGCGGGGCCCGAACACTGAAGCTTTCTTT
CDR3 protein: CASSSRGPNTEAFF

J gene: TRBJ2-1
V gene: TRBV28
clone size: few
D gene: TRBD2
CDR3 DNA: TGTGCCAGCAGTGGGGCGGGAGGGCCCATCTCCTACAATGAGCAGTTCTTC
CDR3 protein: CASSGAGGPISYNEQFF

J gene: TRBJ2-1
V gene: TRBV10-3
clone size: -
D gene: TRBD2
CDR3 DNA: TGTGCCATCAGTGAGTCGACTAGCGGGAGGGATGGTGAGCAGTTCTTC
CDR3 protein: CAISESTSGRDGEQFF

J gene: TRBJ2-5
V gene: TRBV5-1
clone size: -
D gene: TRBD2
CDR3 DNA: TGCGCCAGCAGCTTGACTAGCGGGAGTATAGAGACCCAGTACTTC
CDR3 protein: CASSLTSGSIETQYF

J gene: TRBJ2-3
V gene: TRBV5-1
clone size: -
D gene: -
CDR3 DNA: TGCGCCAGCAGCCCAACCGGAAGGGTTGGCACAGATACGCAGTATTTT
CDR3 protein: CASSPTGRVGTDTQYF

J gene: TRBJ2-1
V gene: TRBV20-1
clone size: few
D gene: TRBD2
CDR3 DNA: TGCAGTGCCCGGAAGGGCGGGGGCTCCTACAATGAGCAGTTCTTC
CDR3 protein: CSARKGGGSYNEQFF